These 25 T cell receptor beta chains came from one sample sequenced in a study of blood T cells in healthy people across ages. Using a J-beta primer mix together with a sample-barcoded 5' primer, a second PCR was run for about 6 to 11 cycles. TCRdb fed the 5' RACE reads into MiXCR, producing one record per CDR3 protein. The sample has more than 650,000 distinct CDR3 sequences; roughly 50% are singletons. Sequences were obtained from blood. These receptors were obtained from a man older than 75 in good health.

The CDR3 bases are TGCAGTCCGGGGACAGTTAATGAAAAACTGTTTTTT. Amino acids: CSPGTVNEKLFF. This rearrangement joins TRBV20-1 to TRBJ1-4; TRBD1 matches at 7 bases. The CDR3 loop spans 12 amino acids. Per germline, CDR1 DFQATT and CDR2 SNEGSKA (reference sequence). V lost 8 bases, J lost 4 bases, and 4 bases stayed unmatched.

This clonotype appeared a single time. J is TRBJ2-1 and V is TRBV7-6; 7 nucleotides agree with TRBD2. This CDR3 region has 15 residues. With V trimmed by 0 bases and J by 2 bases, 1 base remained unmatched. CDR1 is SGHVS, CDR2 FNYEAQ, per germline. The CDR3 DNA sequence: TGTGCCAGCAGCTTAGCGGGACTACCCTACAATGAGCAGTTCTTC. Translating it yields CASSLAGLPYNEQFF.

The CDR3 sequence: CASSSGQGVYEQYF. The CDR3 region has the DNA TGTGCCAGCAGTTCAGGACAGGGAGTTTACGAGCAGTACTTC. The chain has TRBV28 and TRBJ2-7; the match to TRBD1 covers 8 bases. Germline assignment: CDR1 MDHEN and CDR2 SYDVKM. The CDR3 has 14 residues. J was trimmed by 4 bases and V by 4 bases; bases with no gene match: 6.

The gene calls are TRBV29-1 and TRBJ2-1; TRBD2 aligns across 9 bases. Per germline, CDR1 SQVTM and CDR2 ANQGSEA. V trimming: 3 bases; J trimming: 9 bases; junction bases outside the gene matches: 12. The length of the CDR3 is 15 residues. CDR3 DNA sequence: TGCAGCGTTGAGGATTTAAGTGGCGGGAGGGCTGAGCAGTTCTTC. It encodes CSVEDLSGGRAEQFF.

Here the CDR3 reads CSARTLEWDVKGYTF. CDR3 coding DNA: TGCAGTGCCAGGACCTTGGAATGGGACGTAAAGGGCTACACCTTC. The genes are TRBV20-1 and TRBJ1-2; D may be TRBD1 (5 bases). Germline CDR1 reads DFQATT; CDR2 reads SNEGSKA (reference sequence). The CDR3 length is 15 residues. V lost 6 bases and J lost 8, with 25 bases in between.

The rearrangement uses TRBV5-4 and TRBJ2-7, with D tentatively TRBD1 (6 bases). Germline lookup yields CDR1 SGHNT and CDR2 YYREEE (reference sequence). Trimming took 4 bases from V and 12 from J, leaving 17 bases between them. There are 12 residues in the CDR3. This CDR3 reads CASSGGPEIRYF. CDR3 sequence (DNA): TGTGCCAGCAGCGGGGGCCCTGAAATTAGGTACTTC.

Comment on this clonotype: A read error may account for a junction end that differs from germline. The chain links TRBV7-2 to TRBJ1-1; D gene ambiguous. The CDR3 totals 12 residues. Germline V lookup: CDR1 SGHTA, CDR2 FQGNSA. CDR3 DNA sequence: TGTGCCAGCAGCATTCCGAACACTGAGGCTTTCTTT. Encoded protein: CASSIPNTEAFF.

As concerns this clonotype: One junction end disagrees with the germline gene, perhaps due to a read error. The chain couples TRBV6-1 to TRBJ2-7; no clear D. This CDR3 has 16 residues. Germline lookup yields CDR1 MNHNS and CDR2 SASEGT. DNA of the CDR3: TGTGCCAGCCTAAGGGTGAGGAAGGGCACAATCTACGGGCAGTACTTC. As protein: CASLRVRKGTIYGQYF.

The CDR3 here is CASSVDSGMNEQYF. In DNA form, the CDR3 reads TGTGCCAGCAGCGTAGATAGCGGGATGAACGAGCAGTACTTC. The rearrangement joins TRBV9 to TRBJ2-4; the match to TRBD2 covers 8 bases. The J call is uncertain, as TRBJ2-7 better fits the DNA end. This CDR3 has 14 amino acids. Germline V gene sequence: CDR1 SGDLS, CDR2 YYNGEE.

The gene calls are TRBV11-1 and TRBJ2-1; D is unresolved. There are 13 residues in the CDR3. V was cut by 4 bases and J by 10 bases, with 14 bases left in between. The germline gives CDR1 SGHAT, CDR2 FQDESV (reference sequence). CDR3 sequence: CASSWMGGVEQFF. In DNA form, the CDR3 reads TGTGCCAGCAGCTGGATGGGTGGTGTGGAGCAGTTCTTC.

The chain employs TRBV27 and TRBJ1-6; no clear D. This CDR3 is built from 15 residues. Trimming removed 7 bases from V and 3 bases from J, with 13 bases in between. CDR1 and CDR2 (germline): MNHEY, SMNVEV (reference sequence). The DNA of the CDR3 is TGTGCCAGCAAGCGGCCAGCCGACTATAATTCACCCCTCCACTTT. Amino acid sequence: CASKRPADYNSPLHF.

This clonotype was counted a few times. This chain uses TRBV3-1 with TRBJ2-1, with a tentative D call TRBD2 (5 bases). V was clipped by 4 bases and J by 5 bases, with 15 bases between them. Germline V CDR1 and CDR2: LGHDT, YNNKEL (reference sequence). The CDR3 consists of 15 residues. CDR3 coding DNA: TGTGCCAGCAGCCGTTTAGGCGCGGGTGACAATGAGCAGTTCTTC. Its translation: CASSRLGAGDNEQFF.

The chain links TRBV6-5 to TRBJ1-1; D is ambiguous. The germline V gene has CDR1 MNHEY and CDR2 SVGAGI. The V gene lost 2 bases and the J gene lost 3 bases, with 10 bases spanning the gap. This CDR3 contains 14 residues. CDR3 residues: CASSYGRPDTEAFF. The CDR3, as DNA: TGTGCCAGCAGTTACGGGAGGCCCGACACTGAAGCTTTCTTT.

This clonotype was counted a few times. J is TRBJ1-4 and V is TRBV6-1; 7 nucleotides align to TRBD1. From germline, CDR1 is MNHNS and CDR2 SASEGT. After removal of 5 bases from V and 0 bases from J, the junction contained 18 bases not matched to a gene. The CDR3 covers 20 residues. The DNA for the CDR3 is TGTGCCAGCAGTCGAGGGACAGCAATCCTAATGGGAGCAACTAATGAAAAACTGTTTTTT. Translated: CASSRGTAILMGATNEKLFF.

The J gene is TRBJ1-1, the V gene TRBV5-1; D might be TRBD1 (5 bases). V lost 3 bases to trimming and J lost 5 bases, with 11 bases between them. Germline lookup yields CDR1 SGHRS and CDR2 YFSETQ. The CDR3 runs 13 residues. CDR3 region: CASSSPGVTEAFF. The CDR3, as DNA: TGCGCCAGCAGCTCTCCGGGGGTTACTGAAGCTTTCTTT.

This clonotype turned up a few times. This rearrangement joins TRBV5-5 to TRBJ2-7; either TRBD1 or TRBD2 may fit D (6 bases each). Trimming pared 6 bases from V and 7 bases from J, leaving 20 bases between. This CDR3 contains 14 residues. Germline values: CDR1 SGHKS, CDR2 YYEKEE (reference sequence). The CDR3 region has the DNA TGTGCCAGCACCGGGGGCAGCTCCTACAATGAGCAGTACTTC. Residues: CASTGGSSYNEQYF.

In its sample, this clonotype was seen a few times. This chain links TRBV20-1 with TRBJ2-7, with 12 bases aligning to TRBD2. Germline assignment: CDR1 DFQATT and CDR2 SNEGSKA (reference sequence). This CDR3 is built from 14 residues. The ends lost 5 bases at V and 4 bases at J; junction bases unmatched: 6. This chain's CDR3 is CSAPRTSGKYEQYF. The CDR3 DNA sequence: TGCAGTGCTCCCCGGACTAGCGGGAAATACGAGCAGTACTTC.

Only a few counts were recorded for this clonotype. The chain is built from TRBV20-1 and TRBJ2-7, with 8 bases lining up with TRBD2. The CDR3 totals 15 residues. Germline V CDR1 and CDR2: DFQATT, SNEGSKA (reference sequence). J lost 0 bases, V lost 0 bases, and 4 bases had no gene match. In DNA form, the CDR3 reads TGCAGTGCTAGAGATCCGGGGGGGACCTCCTACGAGCAGTACTTC. Its protein is CSARDPGGTSYEQYF.

This clonotype was seen a handful of times. The genes are TRBV5-1 and TRBJ2-6; the match to TRBD2 covers 8 bases. The CDR3 extends over 17 amino acids. Germline CDR1 SGHRS, CDR2 YFSETQ. The V segment lost 7 bases and the J segment 2 bases; nucleotides outside the gene matches: 11. CDR3 nucleotides: TGCGCCAGCCTCAGTAGTATAGCGGGACCTGGGGCCAACGTCCTGACTTTC. Amino acids: CASLSSIAGPGANVLTF.

The CDR3 spells CATSDLGRPSGRNEQFF. The CDR3 region has the DNA TGTGCCACCAGTGATTTAGGGCGACCTAGCGGGAGAAATGAGCAGTTCTTC. The chain links TRBV24-1 to TRBJ2-1, with TRBD2 matching 10 bases. The germline V gene encodes CDR1 KGHDR and CDR2 SFDVKD. V trimming: 1 base; J trimming: 7 bases; junction bases outside the gene matches: 9. This CDR3 is 17 amino acids long.

This clonotype was detected once. The rearrangement joins TRBV28 to TRBJ1-2; 7 nucleotides agree with TRBD1. This CDR3 has 14 residues. Germline CDR1 MDHEN, CDR2 SYDVKM. J was trimmed by 2 bases and V by 6 bases; bases with no gene match: 6. In DNA form, the CDR3 reads TGTGCCAGCAGGACAGGGCCCCAAAACTATGGCTACACCTTC. Its protein product is CASRTGPQNYGYTF.

The chain recombines TRBV6-5 with TRBJ1-2; D uncertain. With 5 bases removed from V and 9 bases from J, the gap between germline ends came to 10 bases. This CDR3 spans 11 amino acids. Germline-derived CDR1 and CDR2 are MNHEY and SVGAGI. This CDR3 is CASSPGVSYTF. CDR3 nucleotides: TGTGCCAGCAGTCCGGGTGTTAGCTACACCTTC.

The V gene is TRBV27, the J gene TRBJ2-3; 12 bases are a match to TRBD2. The CDR3 contains 20 residues. With V trimmed by 5 bases and J by 14 bases, 29 bases remained unmatched. Per germline, CDR1 MNHEY and CDR2 SMNVEV (reference sequence). Here the CDR3 DNA reads TGTGCCAGCAGTCCCCTAACAACCGGGACTAGCGGGCTTAGGCACAGATACGCGTATTTT. Protein product: CASSPLTTGTSGLRHRYAYF.

The rearrangement uses TRBV6-1 and TRBJ1-2, with a weak D call TRBD1 (5 bases). Germline lookup yields CDR1 MNHNS and CDR2 SASEGT. The CDR3 contains 15 residues. Trimming removed 5 bases from V and 4 bases from J, with 17 bases in between. CDR3 sequence (DNA): TGTGCCAGCAGTCAACCCTCGGAGGGGATCTATGGCTACACCTTC. Translated: CASSQPSEGIYGYTF.

DNA of the CDR3: TGTGCCATCAGAGAAAGAGCAGGGGGCGAATCCGGTTCCTACGAGCAGTACTTC. Its protein is CAIRERAGGESGSYEQYF. V usage is TRBV10-3 and J usage is TRBJ2-7, with 8 bases that match TRBD1. The germline CDR1 and CDR2 sequences are ENHRY and SYGVKD. This CDR3 contains 18 residues. V lost 6 bases to trimming and J lost 1 base; unmatched junction nucleotides: 17.